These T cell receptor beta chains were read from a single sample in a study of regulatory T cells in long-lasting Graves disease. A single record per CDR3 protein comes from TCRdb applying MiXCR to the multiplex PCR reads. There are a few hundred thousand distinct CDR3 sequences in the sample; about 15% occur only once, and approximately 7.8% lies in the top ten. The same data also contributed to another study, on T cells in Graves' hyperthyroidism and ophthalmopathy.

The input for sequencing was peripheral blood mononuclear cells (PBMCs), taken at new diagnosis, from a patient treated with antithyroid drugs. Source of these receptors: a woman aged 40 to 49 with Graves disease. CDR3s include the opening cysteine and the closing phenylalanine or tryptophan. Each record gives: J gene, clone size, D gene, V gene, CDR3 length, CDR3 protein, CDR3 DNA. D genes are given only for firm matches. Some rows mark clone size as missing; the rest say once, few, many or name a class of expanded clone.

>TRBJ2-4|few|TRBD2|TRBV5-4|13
CASSTTSEDIQYF
TGTGCCAGCAGCACGACTAGCGAGGACATTCAGTACTTC
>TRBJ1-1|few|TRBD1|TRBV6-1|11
CATTGGAEAFF
TGTGCCACCACAGGGGGAGCTGAAGCTTTCTTT
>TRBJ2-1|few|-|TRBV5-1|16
CASSWTGQGDYNEQSF
TGCGCCAGCAGCTGGACGGGACAAGGAGACTACAATGAGCAGTCCTTC
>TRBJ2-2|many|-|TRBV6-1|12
CASKEVTGELFF
TGTGCCAGCAAGGAGGTAACCGGGGAGCTGTTTTTT
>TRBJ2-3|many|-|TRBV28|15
CASSFSWGGTDTQYF
TGTGCCAGCAGTTTCTCGTGGGGGGGCACAGATACGCAGTATTTT
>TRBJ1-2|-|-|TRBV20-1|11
CSAESGSGYTF
TGCAGTGCAGAAAGCGGGAGTGGCTACACCTTC
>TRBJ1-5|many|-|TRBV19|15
CASSIDGGAVQAQHF
TGTGCCAGTAGTATAGATGGGGGCGCAGTACAGGCCCAGCATTTT
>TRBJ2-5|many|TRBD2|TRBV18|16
CASSPPLASGSETQYF
TGTGCCAGCTCACCACCCCTGGCTAGCGGGAGTGAGACCCAGTACTTC
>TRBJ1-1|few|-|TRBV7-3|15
CASSLTGAWDTEAFF
TGTGCCAGCAGCTTAACCGGGGCGTGGGACACTGAAGCTTTCTTT
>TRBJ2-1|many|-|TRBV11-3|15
CASSLGPGRSHEQFF
TGTGCCAGCAGCTTAGGCCCGGGACGTTCCCATGAGCAGTTCTTC
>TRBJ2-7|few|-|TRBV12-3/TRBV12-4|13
CASRNSGTYEQYF
TGTGCCAGCAGAAACTCGGGGACCTACGAGCAGTACTTC
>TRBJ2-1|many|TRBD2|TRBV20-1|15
CSARELAGSYNEQFF
TGCAGTGCTAGAGAGCTAGCGGGGTCCTACAATGAGCAGTTCTTC
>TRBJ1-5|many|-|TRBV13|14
CASSLGVGNQPQHF
TGTGCCAGCAGCTTAGGGGTAGGAAATCAGCCCCAGCATTTT
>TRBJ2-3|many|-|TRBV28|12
CASSQGVSTQYF
TGTGCCAGCAGTCAAGGGGTCAGTACGCAGTATTTT
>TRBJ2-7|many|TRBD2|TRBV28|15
CASRLGLAGVYEQYF
TGTGCCAGCAGACTGGGACTAGCGGGAGTCTACGAGCAGTACTTC
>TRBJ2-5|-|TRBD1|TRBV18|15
CASSPPSRGLGTQYF
TGTGCCAGCTCACCACCTAGCAGGGGGCTAGGGACCCAGTACTTC
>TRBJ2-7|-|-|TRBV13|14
CASSTRDSSYEQYF
TGTGCCAGCAGCACCAGGGACTCGTCCTACGAGCAGTACTTC
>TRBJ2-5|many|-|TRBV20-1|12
CSASVEQETQYF
TGCAGTGCTAGTGTTGAGCAGGAGACCCAGTACTTC
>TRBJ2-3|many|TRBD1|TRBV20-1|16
CSARDRDRGTTDTQYF
TGCAGTGCTAGAGATCGGGACAGGGGGACCACAGATACGCAGTATTTT
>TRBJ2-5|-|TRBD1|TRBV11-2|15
CASSSGLTGKETQYF
TGTGCCAGCAGCTCGGGGTTGACAGGGAAAGAGACCCAGTACTTC
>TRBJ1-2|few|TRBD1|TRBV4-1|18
CASGQVAGSGQGNYGYTF
TGCGCCAGCGGCCAAGTAGCCGGTTCGGGACAGGGGAACTATGGCTACACCTTC
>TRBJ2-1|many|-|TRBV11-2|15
CASSLRLGGVNEQFF
TGTGCCAGCAGCTTGAGGTTGGGGGGAGTAAATGAGCAGTTCTTC
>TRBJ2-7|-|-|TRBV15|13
CATSGNSRYEQYF
TGTGCCACCAGCGGAAATAGCCGCTACGAGCAGTACTTC